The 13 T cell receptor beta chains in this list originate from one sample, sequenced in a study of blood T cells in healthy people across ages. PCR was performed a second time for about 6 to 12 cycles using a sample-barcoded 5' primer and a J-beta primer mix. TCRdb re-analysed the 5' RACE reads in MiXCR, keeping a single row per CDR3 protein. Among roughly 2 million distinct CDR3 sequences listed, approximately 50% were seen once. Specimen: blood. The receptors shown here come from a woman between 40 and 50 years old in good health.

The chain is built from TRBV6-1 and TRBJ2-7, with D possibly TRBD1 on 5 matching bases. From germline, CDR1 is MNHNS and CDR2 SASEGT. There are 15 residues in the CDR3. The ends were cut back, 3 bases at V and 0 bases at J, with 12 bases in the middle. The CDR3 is CASSESPTVSYEQYF. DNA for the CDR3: TGTGCCAGCAGTGAGTCCCCGACAGTCTCCTACGAGCAGTACTTC.

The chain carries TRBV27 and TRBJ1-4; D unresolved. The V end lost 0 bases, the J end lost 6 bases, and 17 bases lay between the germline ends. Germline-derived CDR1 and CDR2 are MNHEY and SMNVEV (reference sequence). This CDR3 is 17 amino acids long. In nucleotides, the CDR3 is TGTGCCAGCAGTTTATCTTCCCTCCGGGGAAAGGATGAAAAACTGTTTTTT. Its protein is CASSLSSLRGKDEKLFF.

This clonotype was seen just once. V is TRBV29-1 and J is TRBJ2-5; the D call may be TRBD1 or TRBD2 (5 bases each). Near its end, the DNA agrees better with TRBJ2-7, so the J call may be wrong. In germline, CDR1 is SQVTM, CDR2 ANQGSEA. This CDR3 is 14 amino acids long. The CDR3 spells CSVASGTGMYEQYF. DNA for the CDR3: TGCAGCGTTGCCTCCGGGACCGGAATGTACGAGCAGTACTTC.

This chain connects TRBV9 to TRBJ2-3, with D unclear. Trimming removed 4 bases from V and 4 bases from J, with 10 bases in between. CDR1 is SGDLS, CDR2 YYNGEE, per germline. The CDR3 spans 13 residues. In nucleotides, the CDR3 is TGTGCCAGCAGCCCCCACGGAGCAGATACGCAGTATTTT. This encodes CASSPHGADTQYF.

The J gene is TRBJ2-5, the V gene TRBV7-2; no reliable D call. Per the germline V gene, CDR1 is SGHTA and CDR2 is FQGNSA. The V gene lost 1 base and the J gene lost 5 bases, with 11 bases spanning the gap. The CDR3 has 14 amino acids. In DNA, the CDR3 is TGTGCCAGCAGCTTAGACGGTCCGGAGGAGACCCAGTACTTC. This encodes CASSLDGPEETQYF.

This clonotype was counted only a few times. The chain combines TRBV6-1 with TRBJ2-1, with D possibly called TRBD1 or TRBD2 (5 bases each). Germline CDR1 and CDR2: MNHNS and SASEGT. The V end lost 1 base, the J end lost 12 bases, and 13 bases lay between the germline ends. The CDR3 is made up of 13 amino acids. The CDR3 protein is CASSEERGWGQFF. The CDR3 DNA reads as TGTGCCAGCAGTGAAGAACGGGGCTGGGGGCAGTTCTTC.

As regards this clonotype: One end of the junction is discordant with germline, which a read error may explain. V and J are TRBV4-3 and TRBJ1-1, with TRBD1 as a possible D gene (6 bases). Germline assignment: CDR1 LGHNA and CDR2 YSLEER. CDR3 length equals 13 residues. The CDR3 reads CARSQSGATEAFF. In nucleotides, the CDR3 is TGCGCCCGCAGCCAGTCGGGGGCTACCGAAGCTTTCTTT.

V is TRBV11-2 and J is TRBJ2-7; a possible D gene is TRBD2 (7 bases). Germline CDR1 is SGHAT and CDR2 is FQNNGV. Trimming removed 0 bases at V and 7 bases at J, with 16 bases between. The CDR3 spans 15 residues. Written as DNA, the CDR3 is TGTGCCAGCAGCTTAGATGGGGGGGGGCTCTTGGAGCAGTACTTC. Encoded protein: CASSLDGGGLLEQYF.

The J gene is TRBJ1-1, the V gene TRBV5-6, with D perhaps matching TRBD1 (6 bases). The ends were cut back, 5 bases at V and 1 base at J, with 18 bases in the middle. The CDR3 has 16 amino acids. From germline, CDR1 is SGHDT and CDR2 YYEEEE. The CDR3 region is CASSRVTGLGNTEAFF. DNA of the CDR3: TGTGCCAGCAGTCGCGTCACAGGGCTGGGGAACACTGAAGCTTTCTTT.

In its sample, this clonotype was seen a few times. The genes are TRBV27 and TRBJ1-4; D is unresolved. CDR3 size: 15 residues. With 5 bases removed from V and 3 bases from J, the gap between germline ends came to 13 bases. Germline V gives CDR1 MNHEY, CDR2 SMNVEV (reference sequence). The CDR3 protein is CASSPSAGPNEKLFF. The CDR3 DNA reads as TGTGCCAGCAGTCCCTCGGCCGGGCCTAATGAAAAACTGTTTTTT.

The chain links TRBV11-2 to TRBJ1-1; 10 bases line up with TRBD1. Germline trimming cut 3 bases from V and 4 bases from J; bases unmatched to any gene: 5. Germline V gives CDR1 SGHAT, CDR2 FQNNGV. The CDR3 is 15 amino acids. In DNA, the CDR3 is TGTGCCAGCAGCTTCCGGGACAGGGGCACCACTGAAGCTTTCTTT. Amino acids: CASSFRDRGTTEAFF.

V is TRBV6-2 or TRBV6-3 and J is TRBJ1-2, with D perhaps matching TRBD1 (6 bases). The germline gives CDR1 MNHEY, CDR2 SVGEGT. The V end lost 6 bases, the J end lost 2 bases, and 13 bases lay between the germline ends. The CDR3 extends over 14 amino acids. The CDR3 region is CASRRTVGNYGYTF. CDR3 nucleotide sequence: TGTGCCAGCAGACGGACAGTAGGGAACTATGGCTACACCTTC.

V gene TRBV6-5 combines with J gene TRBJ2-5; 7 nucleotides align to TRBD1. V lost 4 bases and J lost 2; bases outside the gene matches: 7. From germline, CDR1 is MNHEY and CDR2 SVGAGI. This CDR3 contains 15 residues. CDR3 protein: CASSCQGDIQETQYF. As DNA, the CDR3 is TGTGCCAGCAGTTGTCAGGGGGATATACAAGAGACCCAGTACTTC.